The sequence of this TCR beta chain was determined in a study of regulatory and conventional T cells in RAG deficiency. Overall study findings and caveats: Sorted Omenn CD25-high CD127-low cells may not be bona fide Tregs. Shorter CDR3s in all patient subsets; >80% Treg-Tconv overlap in Omenn.

Worth noting for this clone: Its target is unknown.

Blood CD4+ CD25-high CD127-low regulatory T cells supplied the genomic DNA template. Produced via immunoSEQ multiplex PCR; TCRdb's table is partial and in-frame only. This table holds tens of thousands of clones, approximately 90% found once. CDR3 size: 14 residues. V was pared by 0 bases and J by 2 bases, with 9 bases between. Germline CDR1 is SGHDT and CDR2 is YYEEEE. A further study also used this sample, focusing on regulatory T cells. This second study says: Amplification used 52 TRBV primers and 13 TRBJ primers.

V usage is TRBV5-6 and J usage is TRBJ2-7; D remains ambiguous. This TCR was recovered from a human donor in good health. What was sequenced was Tregs sorted from blood. DNA for the CDR3: TGTGCCAGCAGCTTGGTGGACCGAGCCTACGAGCAGTACTTC. It is translated as CASSLVDRAYEQYF. Together with reference TRBV5-6 and TRBJ2-7, the CDR3 gives the full variable domain: DAGVTQSPTHLIKTRGQQVTLRCSPKSGHDTVSWYQQALGQGPQFIFQYYEEEERQRGNFPDRFSGHQFPNYSSELNVNALLLGDSALYLCASSLVDRAYEQYFGPGTRLTVT.